A selection of T cell receptor beta chains follows, all from one sample in a study of T cell repertoires in cytomegalovirus infection. Their antigens remain unidentified. TCRdb analysed the reads with MiXCR anew, one entry per CDR3 protein. The table has some 800,000 distinct CDR3 sequences, 32% seen once. The sample was cultured CD8+ T cells from PBMCs, taken from culture after CMV antigen stimulation. These receptors originate from a human donor in good health (CMV status not recorded). Some clones in this sample may be carry-over from other donors' samples. Both conserved end residues are part of each CDR3. Each record gives: clone size, V gene, J gene, D gene, CDR3 protein, CDR3 DNA. A D gene is named only where the DNA matches it firmly. Expanded clones get a size class; other rows say once, few or many, or leave the size out.

.	TRBV6-2/TRBV6-3	TRBJ1-5	.	CASSYAFDQPQHF	TGTGCCAGCAGTTACGCTTTTGATCAGCCCCAGCATTTT
.	TRBV7-9	TRBJ2-2	.	CASSVVGAGELFF	TGTGCCAGCAGCGTTGTGGGGGCCGGGGAGCTGTTTTTT
.	TRBV7-9	TRBJ2-1	TRBD1	CASSLPGTGKFF	TGTGCCAGCAGCCTCCCCGGGACAGGGAAGTTCTTC
few	TRBV6-2/TRBV6-3	TRBJ2-1	.	CASKGGPGYNEQFF	TGTGCCAGCAAGGGCGGGCCTGGATACAATGAGCAGTTCTTC
.	TRBV2	TRBJ2-1	TRBD2	CASIPSGGVYNEQFF	TGTGCCAGCATTCCCAGCGGGGGCGTTTACAATGAGCAGTTCTTC
many	TRBV7-2	TRBJ1-2	TRBD1	CASSLGDSPNYGYTF	TGTGCCAGCAGCTTAGGGGACAGTCCTAACTATGGCTACACCTTC
few	TRBV5-5	TRBJ2-3	.	CASGRQVSRTDTQYF	TGTGCCAGCGGAAGACAGGTGTCCCGCACAGATACGCAGTATTTT
many	TRBV11-1	TRBJ2-3	.	CASSLGWADTQYF	TGTGCCAGCAGCTTAGGGTGGGCAGATACGCAGTATTTT
.	TRBV7-8	TRBJ1-1	.	CASSPGQRSTEAFF	TGTGCCAGCAGCCCGGGACAACGGAGCACTGAAGCTTTCTTT
.	TRBV7-9	TRBJ1-1	TRBD1	CASSPTGAEAFF	TGTGCCAGCAGCCCGACAGGGGCTGAAGCTTTCTTT
few	TRBV11-2	TRBJ1-1	.	CASSSASEAFF	TGTGCCAGCAGCTCGGCGAGCGAAGCTTTCTTT
.	TRBV28	TRBJ1-1	.	CASSLTKGRTEAFF	TGTGCCAGCAGTTTAACGAAGGGGCGCACTGAAGCTTTCTTT
.	TRBV6-1	TRBJ1-1	.	CASERFSEAFF	TGTGCCAGCGAAAGATTCTCTGAAGCTTTCTTT
many	TRBV7-8	TRBJ2-5	TRBD2	CASSSGGLAGGLQETQYF	TGTGCCAGCAGCTCAGGGGGACTAGCGGGGGGCCTCCAAGAGACCCAGTACTTC
.	TRBV20-1	TRBJ2-1	TRBD2	CSTTSGGRNEQFF	TGCAGTACTACTAGCGGGGGACGCAATGAGCAGTTCTTC
.	TRBV7-9	TRBJ1-2	.	CTSSPRTRDIYGYTF	TGTACCAGCAGCCCTCGGACACGGGATATATATGGCTACACCTTC
.	TRBV7-6	TRBJ1-4	.	CASSYPVKGVHSTNEKLFF	TGTGCCAGCAGCTACCCCGTGAAGGGGGTGCATAGCACTAATGAAAAACTGTTTTTT
many	TRBV7-8	TRBJ1-1	.	CASSFPYGDTEAFF	TGTGCCAGCAGCTTCCCGTATGGGGACACTGAAGCTTTCTTT
.	TRBV7-6	TRBJ1-2	.	CASSLETDYGYTF	TGTGCCAGCAGCTTAGAGACAGATTATGGCTACACCTTC
few	TRBV5-1	TRBJ1-4	.	CASSPRDPTNEKLFF	TGCGCCAGCAGCCCCAGGGATCCTACTAATGAAAAACTGTTTTTT
many	TRBV7-2	TRBJ2-1	TRBD2	CASSLELAGGPSYNEQFF	TGTGCCAGCAGCTTAGAGCTAGCGGGGGGTCCTTCTTACAATGAGCAGTTCTTC
once	TRBV29-1	TRBJ2-2	TRBD1	CSVGPRGHTGELFF	TGCAGCGTTGGCCCCAGGGGGCACACCGGGGAGCTGTTTTTT
few	TRBV7-9	TRBJ1-1	.	CASSPPAGATTEAFF	TGTGCCAGCAGCCCTCCAGCAGGGGCGACCACTGAAGCTTTCTTT
.	TRBV5-3	TRBJ2-3	TRBD2	CASSPFSLAGVGDTQYF	TGTGCCAGCAGCCCGTTTTCACTAGCGGGGGTAGGGGATACGCAGTATTTT
many	TRBV27	TRBJ2-7	TRBD2	CASRDWEGVYF	TGTGCCAGCAGGGACTGGGAGGGAGTGTACTTC
.	TRBV5-1	TRBJ2-7	TRBD2	CASSPPGGRSYEQYF	TGCGCCAGCAGCCCCCCGGGGGGTCGATCCTACGAGCAGTACTTC
.	TRBV7-6	TRBJ2-1	.	CASSLESDYNEQFF	TGTGCTAGCAGCTTAGAATCTGACTACAATGAGCAGTTCTTC
.	TRBV19	TRBJ2-3	.	CASSIWGRSTDTQYF	TGTGCCAGTAGTATTTGGGGCCGAAGCACAGATACGCAGTATTTT
.	TRBV19	TRBJ1-1	.	CARGGRGTNTEAFF	TGTGCCAGGGGAGGGAGGGGAACTAACACTGAAGCTTTCTTT
.	TRBV25-1	TRBJ2-5	.	CASSEYPLGHAGDGQETQYF	TGTGCCAGCAGTGAATACCCCTTGGGGCACGCAGGGGACGGCCAAGAGACCCAGTACTTC
many	TRBV4-1	TRBJ2-1	TRBD2	CASSPILAGVYNEQFF	TGCGCCAGCAGCCCCATCCTAGCGGGAGTCTACAATGAGCAGTTCTTC
.	TRBV19	TRBJ1-1	TRBD1	CASQSRDRMNTEAFF	TGTGCCAGCCAAAGCCGGGACAGGATGAACACTGAAGCTTTCTTT
.	TRBV6-2/TRBV6-3	TRBJ2-2	.	CASSYTYQMSNTGELFF	TGTGCCAGCAGTTACACGTACCAAATGTCGAACACCGGGGAGCTGTTTTTT
.	TRBV10-3	TRBJ2-7	.	CAISESARDRYF	TGTGCCATCAGTGAGTCGGCGAGGGACCGGTACTTC
once	TRBV20-1	TRBJ2-7	.	CSARVELRSYEQYF	TGCAGTGCTAGAGTAGAGTTACGGTCCTACGAGCAGTACTTC
.	TRBV13	TRBJ1-2	.	CASSLGGVTNYGYTF	TGTGCCAGCAGCTTAGGAGGGGTGACAAACTATGGCTACACCTTC
few	TRBV15	TRBJ1-5	TRBD1	CATSRDLPGTGRQPQHF	TGTGCCACCAGCAGAGATCTGCCAGGGACAGGGCGGCAGCCCCAGCATTTT
.	TRBV7-9	TRBJ1-6	.	CASSGAGAIDNSPLHF	TGTGCCAGCAGCGGGGCGGGGGCTATCGATAATTCACCCCTCCACTTT
.	TRBV10-3	TRBJ2-1	.	CAISESSQGSFDEQFF	TGTGCCATCAGTGAGTCGTCTCAGGGTTCATTCGATGAGCAGTTCTTC
few	TRBV11-1	TRBJ2-3	.	CASSLWDPGGDTQYF	TGTGCCAGCAGCTTATGGGACCCTGGGGGAGATACGCAGTATTTT
.	TRBV6-1	TRBJ2-1	.	CASTTRSSYNEQFF	TGTGCCAGCACCACAAGGAGCTCCTACAATGAGCAGTTCTTC
.	TRBV5-5	TRBJ2-3	.	CASSLVAGTNTDTQYF	TGTGCCAGCAGCTTGGTTGCGGGGACGAACACAGATACGCAGTATTTT
many	TRBV6-5	TRBJ1-5	.	CASSQGRASNQPQHF	TGTGCCAGCAGTCAAGGCAGGGCTAGCAATCAGCCCCAGCATTTT
.	TRBV12-3/TRBV12-4	TRBJ2-6	.	CASSLRSTGSGANVLTF	TGTGCCAGCAGTTTAAGGTCGACAGGCTCTGGGGCCAACGTCCTGACTTTC
.	TRBV27	TRBJ2-3	TRBD1	CASSPGTGVGTDTQYF	TGTGCCAGCAGTCCCGGGACAGGGGTGGGCACAGATACGCAGTATTTT
.	TRBV7-9	TRBJ1-3	.	CATITGRPSGNTIYF	TGTGCCACTATTACCGGCCGGCCCTCTGGAAACACCATATATTTT
.	TRBV19	TRBJ2-1	.	CASSVFYTFDEQFF	TGTGCCAGTAGTGTCTTCTACACTTTTGATGAGCAGTTCTTC
few	TRBV19	TRBJ2-3	.	CASNGYTSLSSTDTQYF	TGTGCCAGTAATGGCTACACCTCTCTATCTAGCACAGATACGCAGTATTTT
.	TRBV2	TRBJ1-2	.	CASKDSPNGYTF	TGTGCCAGCAAAGACAGCCCAAATGGCTACACCTTC
.	TRBV5-5	TRBJ1-5	.	CASSSNDVNQPQHF	TGTGCCAGCAGCTCTAACGATGTCAATCAGCCCCAGCATTTT
.	TRBV7-4	TRBJ2-3	.	CASSYRTSPEQTQYF	TGTGCCAGCAGCTATCGGACGAGCCCAGAACAGACGCAGTATTTT
many	TRBV7-9	TRBJ1-1	.	CASSLSNTEAFF	TGTGCCAGCAGCTTATCAAACACTGAAGCTTTCTTT
.	TRBV7-2	TRBJ1-5	.	CASSLDSSPNQPQHF	TGTGCCAGCAGCTTAGACAGTTCGCCGAATCAGCCCCAGCATTTT